Below are 3 T cell receptor beta chains sequenced from a single sample in a study of vaccination and CD4 T cells after COVID-19 (dated by TCRdb to between 2021 and 2022). What the treatment or condition label conveys for this sample: approximately 10-day PBMC culture with coronavirus spike peptide pools or control peptides (ViraFEST assay). Library preparation was by PCR. Sequencing used an Illumina iSeq 100. At the Johns Hopkins FTIC core, DNA from the cultured CD4+ T cells underwent TCR sequencing with the Oncomine TCR Beta short-read assay. TCRdb trimmed public reads at Q25 via fastp, called clones via MiXCR and kept in-frame beta chains. Rows with one shared CDR3 protein collapse into an entry with the most common genes and DNA. In this sample the table shows around 10,000 distinct CDR3 sequences, 43% of which occur a single time. About a fifth of the sample is in the top ten clones. No cognate antigen is known for these TCRs.

Input material: CD4+ T cells from blood, cultured in vitro. Receptor source: a human donor who had recovered from COVID-19.

Within the sample, this clonotype is medium-sized. V is TRBV6-5 and J is TRBJ1-2, with D uncertain. Trimming took 0 bases from V and 6 from J, leaving 11 bases between them. Germline CDR1 MNHEY, CDR2 SVGAGI. CDR3 length: 14 residues. The DNA of the CDR3 is TGTGCCAGCAGTTACTCGAAGATGGTAAATGGCTACACCTTC. Protein sequence: CASSYSKMVNGYTF.

The chain carries TRBV30 and TRBJ2-3; no definite D call. The CDR3 consists of 11 residues. Germline V gene data show CDR1 as GTSNPN and CDR2 as SVGIG (reference sequence). V lost 1 base, J lost 7 bases, and 6 bases lay in between. CDR3 DNA: TGTGCCTGGAGTGCCGCTAATACGCAGTATTTT. The encoded protein is CAWSAANTQYF.

This clonotype has a handful of counts. The chain couples TRBV6-1 to TRBJ1-1; 7 bases agree with TRBD1. The CDR3 is 12 residues long. Germline V lookup: CDR1 MNHNS, CDR2 SASEGT. V lost 11 bases and J lost 3; bases outside the gene matches: 6. CDR3: CALNRGDTEAFF. CDR3 nucleotide sequence: TGTGCCTTAAACAGGGGTGACACTGAAGCTTTCTTT.